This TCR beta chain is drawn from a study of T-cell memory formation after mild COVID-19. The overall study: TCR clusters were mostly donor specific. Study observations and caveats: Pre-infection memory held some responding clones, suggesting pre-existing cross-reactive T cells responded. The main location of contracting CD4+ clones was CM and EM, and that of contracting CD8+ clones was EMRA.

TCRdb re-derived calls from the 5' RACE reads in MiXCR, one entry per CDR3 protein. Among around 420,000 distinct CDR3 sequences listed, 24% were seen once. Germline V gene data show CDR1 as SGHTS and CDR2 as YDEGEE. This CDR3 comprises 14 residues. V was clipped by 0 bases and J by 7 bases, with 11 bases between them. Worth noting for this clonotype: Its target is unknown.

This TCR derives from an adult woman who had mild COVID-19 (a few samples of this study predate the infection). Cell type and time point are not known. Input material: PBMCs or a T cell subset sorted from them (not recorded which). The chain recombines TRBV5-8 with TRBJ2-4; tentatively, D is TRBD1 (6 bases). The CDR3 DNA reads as TGTGCCAGCAGCTTGGTATCAGGGGTTAACATTCAGTACTTC. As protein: CASSLVSGVNIQYF.